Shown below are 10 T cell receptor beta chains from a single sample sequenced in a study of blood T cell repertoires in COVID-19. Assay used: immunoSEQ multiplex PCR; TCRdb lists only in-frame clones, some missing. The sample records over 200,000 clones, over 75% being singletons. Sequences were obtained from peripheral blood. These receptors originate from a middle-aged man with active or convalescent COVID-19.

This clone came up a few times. CDR3 amino acids: CASSTGTPNSPLHF. In DNA form, the CDR3 reads TGTGCCAGCAGTACCGGGACACCAAATTCACCCCTCCACTTT. The genes are TRBV7-3 and TRBJ1-6; tentatively, D is TRBD1 (6 bases). Germline V gene lookup returns CDR1 SGHTA and CDR2 FQGTGA. Trimming took off 6 bases at V and 7 bases at J, with 13 bases between the two ends. The CDR3 totals 14 residues.

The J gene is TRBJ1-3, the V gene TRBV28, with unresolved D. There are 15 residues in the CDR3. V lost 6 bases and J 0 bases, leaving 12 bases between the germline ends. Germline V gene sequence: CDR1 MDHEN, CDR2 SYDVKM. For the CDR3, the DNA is TGTGCCAGCAGCCTCGAACACTACTCTGGAAACACCATATATTTT. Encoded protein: CASSLEHYSGNTIYF.

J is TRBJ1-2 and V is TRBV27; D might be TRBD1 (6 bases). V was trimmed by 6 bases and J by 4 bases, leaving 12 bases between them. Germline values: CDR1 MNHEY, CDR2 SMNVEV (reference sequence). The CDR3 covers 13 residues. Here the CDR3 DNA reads TGTGCCAGCAGCCTCGGACAGTTCTATGGCTACACCTTC. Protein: CASSLGQFYGYTF.

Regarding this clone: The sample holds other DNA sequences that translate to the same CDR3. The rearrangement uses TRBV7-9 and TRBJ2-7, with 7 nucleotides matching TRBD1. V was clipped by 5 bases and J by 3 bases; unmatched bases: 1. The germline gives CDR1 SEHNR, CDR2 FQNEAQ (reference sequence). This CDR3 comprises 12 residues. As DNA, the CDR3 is TGTGCCAGCAGCCGACAGGGCTACGAGCAGTACTTC. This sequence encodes CASSRQGYEQYF.

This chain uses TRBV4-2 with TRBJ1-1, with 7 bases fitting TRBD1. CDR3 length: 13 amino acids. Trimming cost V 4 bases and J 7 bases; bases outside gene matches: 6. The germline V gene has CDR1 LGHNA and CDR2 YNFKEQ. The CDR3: CASSPDRNFEAFF. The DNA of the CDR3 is TGTGCCAGCAGCCCGGACAGGAACTTTGAAGCTTTCTTT.

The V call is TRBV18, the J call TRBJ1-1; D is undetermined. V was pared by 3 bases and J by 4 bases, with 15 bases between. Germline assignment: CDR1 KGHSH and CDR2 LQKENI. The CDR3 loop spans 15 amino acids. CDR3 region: CASSPSLSEGTEAFF. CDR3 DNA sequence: TGTGCCAGCTCACCGTCCCTGAGCGAGGGCACTGAAGCTTTCTTT. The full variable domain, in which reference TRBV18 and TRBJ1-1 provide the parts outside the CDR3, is NAGVMQNPRHLVRRRGQEARLRCSPMKGHSHVYWYRQLPEEGLKFMVYLQKENIIDESGMPKERFSAEFPKEGPSILRIQQVVRGDSAAYFCASSPSLSEGTEAFFGQGTRLTVV.

CDR3 sequence: CASSVSGRYTF. The CDR3 nucleotides are TGTGCCAGCAGTGTTAGCGGGCGCTACACCTTC. The chain carries TRBV28 and TRBJ1-2; no clear D. The CDR3 contains 11 residues. CDR1 and CDR2 (germline): MDHEN, SYDVKM. With 5 bases removed from V and 9 bases from J, the gap between germline ends came to 10 bases.

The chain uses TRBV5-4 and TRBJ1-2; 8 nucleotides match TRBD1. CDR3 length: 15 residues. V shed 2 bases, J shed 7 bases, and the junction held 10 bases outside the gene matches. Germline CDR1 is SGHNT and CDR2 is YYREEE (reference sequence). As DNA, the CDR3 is TGTGCCAGCAGCTTCCAGGGGGCGCCGGAGTTTGGCTACACCTTC. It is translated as CASSFQGAPEFGYTF.

CDR3 sequence reads: CASSHGTGSNQPQHF. CDR3 bases: TGTGCCAGCAGCCATGGGACAGGTAGCAATCAGCCCCAGCATTTT. The chain is built from TRBV11-2 and TRBJ1-5; 8 positions agree with TRBD1. From germline, CDR1 is SGHAT and CDR2 FQNNGV. The CDR3 contains 15 residues. The V and J ends lost 5 bases and 0 bases, in that order; junction bases with no gene match: 3.

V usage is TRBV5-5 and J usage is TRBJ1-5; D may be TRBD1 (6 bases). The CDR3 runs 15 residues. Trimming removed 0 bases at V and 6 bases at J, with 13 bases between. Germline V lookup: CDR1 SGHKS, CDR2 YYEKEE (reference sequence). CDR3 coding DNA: TGTGCCAGCAGCTTGGAGTTGCCAGGGGTTCAGCCCCAGCATTTT. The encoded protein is CASSLELPGVQPQHF.